The rows below give T cell receptor beta chains drawn from one sample of a study of cytomegalovirus exposure and HLA in healthy donors. The protocol was immunoSEQ multiplex PCR, while the TCRdb copy is restricted to in-frame clones and leaves out a portion. The top ten hold 2.7% of the sample, which has 35,000 to 50,000 clones, around 85% seen once. The sample taken for sequencing was PBMCs. These receptor sequences come from a man between 50 and 59 years old in good health and CMV-seronegative. The CDR3 runs from the conserved cysteine through the conserved F or W. Each record gives: CDR3 protein, D gene, V gene. A D gene is named only where the DNA matches it firmly.

CASSQDIRDAGELFF	.	TRBV7-3
CASSLKGNGYTF	.	TRBV27
CASSEQGGTDTQYF	TRBD1	TRBV2
CASSPTTSGGEETQYF	TRBD2	TRBV18
CASSIGGPRPTNEKLFF	.	TRBV19
CASSRGGTYEQYF	TRBD2	TRBV5-1
CASTLGQTTDTQYF	TRBD1	TRBV5-1
CSTRAGNTEAFF	.	TRBV29-1
CASSFLTWRETYNEQFF	.	TRBV5-6
CAVRGAYNEQFF	.	TRBV6-5